These 17 T cell receptor beta chains originate from one sample sequenced in a study of blood T cell repertoires in COVID-19. The protocol was immunoSEQ multiplex PCR, while the TCRdb copy is restricted to in-frame clones and leaves out a portion. The repertoire holds approximately 150,000 clones, with 65% to 80% as singletons. The specimen was peripheral blood. Source of these receptors: a man aged 60 to 69 with acute or convalescent COVID-19.

The chain is built from TRBV2 and TRBJ2-1; perhaps TRBD2 as D (5 bases). The V end lost 7 bases, the J end lost 4 bases, and 8 bases lay between the germline ends. The CDR3 runs to 12 residues. The germline V gene encodes CDR1 SNHLY and CDR2 FYNNEI. DNA for the CDR3: TGTGCCAGCAAAGAGGGATACAATGAGCAGTTCTTC. This translates into CASKEGYNEQFF.

This clone was recorded a few times. V gene TRBV6-4 combines with J gene TRBJ2-3; 8 nucleotides match TRBD1. The CDR3 loop spans 14 amino acids. The V gene end was trimmed by 2 bases and the J gene end by 5 bases; junction bases not matched to a gene: 3. The V gene's germline CDR1 is MRHNA and CDR2 SNTAGT. This CDR3 is CASSDTGGIDTQYF. The CDR3 region has the DNA TGTGCCAGCAGTGACACAGGGGGGATAGATACGCAGTATTTT.

This clone has a handful of counts. V usage is TRBV28 and J usage is TRBJ2-3, with 14 bases lining up with TRBD2. CDR3 length: 15 residues. The ends lost 6 bases at V and 5 bases at J; junction bases unmatched: 4. The germline CDR1 and CDR2 sequences are MDHEN and SYDVKM. The CDR3 coding sequence is TGTGCCAGCAGCACCGGGACTAGCGGGAGAGATACGCAGTATTTT. It translates to CASSTGTSGRDTQYF.

In DNA, the CDR3 is TGTGCCAGTTCACCCGGACTAGCGGCCACAGATACGCAGTATTTT. Translating it yields CASSPGLAATDTQYF. J is TRBJ2-3 and V is TRBV27; 10 bases line up with TRBD2. CDR1 MNHEY and CDR2 SMNVEV come from the germline V gene (reference sequence). This CDR3 is built from 15 residues. V lost 9 bases and J lost 2; bases outside the gene matches: 8.

The rearrangement links TRBV9 to TRBJ2-1; 9 bases are a match to TRBD2. The V gene end was trimmed by 6 bases and the J gene end by 7 bases; junction bases not matched to a gene: 11. This CDR3 is built from 15 residues. Germline V gives CDR1 SGDLS, CDR2 YYNGEE. The CDR3 bases are TGTGCCAGCATACTAGGAGCGGGAGGCGATAATGAGCAGTTCTTC. The encoded protein is CASILGAGGDNEQFF.

The chain is built from TRBV6-5 and TRBJ1-5, with a tentative D call TRBD1 (5 bases). Trimming took off 3 bases at V and 4 bases at J, with 7 bases between the two ends. The CDR3 covers 13 residues. Germline V gene lookup returns CDR1 MNHEY and CDR2 SVGAGI. Written as DNA, the CDR3 is TGTGCCAGCAGTTATGACAGAAATCAGCCCCAGCATTTT. It yields the protein CASSYDRNQPQHF.

About this clone itself: Other DNA sequences in the same sample also yield this CDR3. This chain links TRBV5-1 with TRBJ2-2, with a possible D match to TRBD2 (6 bases). The CDR3 length is 16 residues. Trimming pared 0 bases from V and 3 bases from J, leaving 12 bases between. Germline CDR1 and CDR2: SGHRS and YFSETQ. CDR3 in DNA: TGCGCCAGCAGCTTGGGGGATAGGGAGGACACCGGGGAGCTGTTTTTT. As protein: CASSLGDREDTGELFF.

The chain recombines TRBV7-2 with TRBJ1-6; no clear D. The CDR3 runs to 15 residues. The V and J ends lost 1 base and 3 bases respectively, with 7 bases between them. Germline lookup yields CDR1 SGHTA and CDR2 FQGNSA. The CDR3 bases are TGTGCCAGCAGCTTAGGTAGTCTCTATAATTCACCCCTCCACTTT. It is translated as CASSLGSLYNSPLHF.

The table lists this clone with a few counts. The gene calls are TRBV14 and TRBJ2-5; 7 positions agree with TRBD1. The CDR3 has 15 amino acids. Germline CDR1 reads SGHDN; CDR2 reads FVKESK. V lost 4 bases to trimming and J lost 7 bases; unmatched junction nucleotides: 12. CDR3 loop: CASSPPGQPLGTQYF. The CDR3, as DNA: TGTGCCAGCAGCCCACCGGGACAGCCCCTAGGGACCCAGTACTTC.

The rearrangement links TRBV2 to TRBJ2-1, with 12 bases aligning to TRBD2. This CDR3 is 20 amino acids long. In germline, CDR1 is SNHLY, CDR2 FYNNEI. Trimming removed 6 bases from V and 0 bases from J; junction bases left unmatched: 15. CDR3 region: CASRDILTSGRASSYNEQFF. The CDR3 nucleotides are TGTGCCAGCAGGGATATCCTGACTAGCGGGAGAGCTAGCTCCTACAATGAGCAGTTCTTC.

The rearrangement links TRBV10-3 to TRBJ2-2; D may be TRBD1 (6 bases). Germline CDR1 reads ENHRY; CDR2 reads SYGVKD. This CDR3 has 16 residues. V was clipped by 6 bases and J by 3 bases, with 17 bases between them. This CDR3 is CAIRDSVVVDTGELFF. In DNA, the CDR3 is TGTGCCATCAGGGACAGTGTTGTCGTAGACACCGGGGAGCTGTTTTTT.

CDR3 amino acids: CACSGALIDTQYF. Written as DNA, the CDR3 is TGTGCCTGCTCTGGGGCCTTAATAGATACGCAGTATTTT. The chain links TRBV6-6 to TRBJ2-3; a weak D match, TRBD1 (5 bases). V lost 11 bases and J lost 5, with 17 bases in between. Germline loops: CDR1 MNHNY, CDR2 SVGAGI (reference sequence). The CDR3 sequence is 13 residues long.

This chain uses TRBV19 with TRBJ2-1, with D maybe TRBD1 (6 bases). CDR3 size: 15 residues. Germline CDR1 reads LNHDA; CDR2 reads SQIVND (reference sequence). Trimming pared 3 bases from V and 7 bases from J, leaving 16 bases between. DNA of the CDR3: TGTGCCAGTAGTATCGGGCAGGGGCCCGGTAATGAGCAGTTCTTC. This gives the protein CASSIGQGPGNEQFF.

J is TRBJ2-4 and V is TRBV7-9; D gene ambiguous. Deletions cut 1 base from V and 1 base from J, with 8 bases between. Germline CDR1 and CDR2: SEHNR and FQNEAQ (reference sequence). This CDR3 region has 15 residues. The CDR3 here is CASSLVGEAKNIQYF. The CDR3 DNA follows: TGTGCCAGCAGCTTAGTGGGCGAGGCCAAAAACATTCAGTACTTC.

This chain uses TRBV5-8 with TRBJ2-5, with a weak D call TRBD1 (5 bases). Trimming removed 5 bases from V and 3 bases from J, with 5 bases in between. Per germline, CDR1 SGHTS and CDR2 YDEGEE. This CDR3 is built from 11 residues. The CDR3 DNA follows: TGTGCCAGCAGACAGGAAGAGACCCAGTACTTC. As protein: CASRQEETQYF.

The chain links TRBV6-5 to TRBJ1-2, with D tentatively TRBD1 (6 bases). The CDR3 covers 16 residues. Germline V gives CDR1 MNHEY, CDR2 SVGAGI. V was cut by 4 bases and J by 6 bases, with 21 bases left in between. CDR3 amino acids: CASSSGQLTRGNGYTF. CDR3 nucleotide sequence: TGTGCCAGCAGTTCGGGACAATTAACTCGAGGGAATGGCTACACCTTC.

This chain uses TRBV10-2 with TRBJ2-7; TRBD2 matches 9 bases. There are 13 residues in the CDR3. CDR1 and CDR2 (germline): WSHSY, SAAADI. Trimming cost V 8 bases and J 0 bases; bases outside gene matches: 2. This CDR3 reads CASRLAVSYEQYF. As DNA, the CDR3 is TGCGCCAGCCGACTAGCGGTCTCCTACGAGCAGTACTTC.